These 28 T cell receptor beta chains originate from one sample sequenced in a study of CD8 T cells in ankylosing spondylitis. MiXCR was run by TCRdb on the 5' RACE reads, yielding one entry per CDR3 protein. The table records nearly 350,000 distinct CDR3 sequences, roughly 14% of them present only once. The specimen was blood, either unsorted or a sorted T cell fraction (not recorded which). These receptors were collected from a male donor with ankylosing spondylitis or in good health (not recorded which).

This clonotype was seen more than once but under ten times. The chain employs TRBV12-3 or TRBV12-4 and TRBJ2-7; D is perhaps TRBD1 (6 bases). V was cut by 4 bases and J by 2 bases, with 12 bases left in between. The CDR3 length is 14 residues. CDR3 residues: CASSWGTLTYEQYF. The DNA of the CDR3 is TGTGCCAGCAGTTGGGGGACACTTACCTACGAGCAGTACTTC.

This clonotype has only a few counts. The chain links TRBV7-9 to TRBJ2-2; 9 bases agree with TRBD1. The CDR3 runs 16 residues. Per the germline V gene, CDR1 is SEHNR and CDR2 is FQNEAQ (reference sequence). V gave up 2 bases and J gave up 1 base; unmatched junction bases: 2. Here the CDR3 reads CASSLTGGLNTGELFF. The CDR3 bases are TGTGCCAGCAGCTTAACAGGGGGCCTGAACACCGGGGAGCTGTTTTTT.

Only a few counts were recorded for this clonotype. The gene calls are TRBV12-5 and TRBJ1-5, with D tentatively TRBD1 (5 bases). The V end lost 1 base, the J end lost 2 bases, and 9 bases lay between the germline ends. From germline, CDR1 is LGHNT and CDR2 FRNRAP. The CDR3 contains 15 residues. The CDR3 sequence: CASGLGGGGNQPQHF. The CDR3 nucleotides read TGTGCTAGTGGTTTGGGCGGGGGGGGCAATCAGCCCCAGCATTTT.

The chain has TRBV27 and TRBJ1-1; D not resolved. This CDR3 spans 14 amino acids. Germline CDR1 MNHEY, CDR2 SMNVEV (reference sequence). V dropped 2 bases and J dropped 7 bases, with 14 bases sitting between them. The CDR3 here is CASSLSYPLLEAFF. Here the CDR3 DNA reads TGTGCCAGCAGTTTAAGTTATCCTCTCCTTGAAGCTTTCTTT.

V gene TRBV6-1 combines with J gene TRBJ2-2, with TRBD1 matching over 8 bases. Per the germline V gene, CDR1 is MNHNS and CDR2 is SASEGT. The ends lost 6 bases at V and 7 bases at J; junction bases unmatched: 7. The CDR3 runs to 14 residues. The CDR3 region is CASRDREWGGELFF. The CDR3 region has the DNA TGTGCCAGCAGGGACAGGGAGTGGGGCGGGGAGCTGTTTTTT.

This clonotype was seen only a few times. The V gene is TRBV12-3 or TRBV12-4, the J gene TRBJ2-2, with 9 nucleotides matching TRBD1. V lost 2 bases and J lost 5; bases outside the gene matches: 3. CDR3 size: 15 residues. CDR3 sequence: CASSLPTGGTGELFF. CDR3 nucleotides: TGTGCCAGCAGTTTACCGACAGGGGGGACCGGGGAGCTGTTTTTT.

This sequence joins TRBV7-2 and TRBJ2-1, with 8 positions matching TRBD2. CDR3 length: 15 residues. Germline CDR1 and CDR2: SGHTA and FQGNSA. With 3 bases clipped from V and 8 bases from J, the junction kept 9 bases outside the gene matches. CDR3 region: CASSFSPGLVYEQFF. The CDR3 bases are TGTGCCAGCAGCTTCTCTCCGGGACTAGTGTATGAGCAGTTCTTC. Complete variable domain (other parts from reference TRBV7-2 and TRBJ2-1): GAGVSQSPSNKVTEKGKDVELRCDPISGHTALYWYRQSLGQGLEFLIYFQGNSAPDKSGLPSDRFSAERTGGSVSTLTIQRTQQEDSAVYLCASSFSPGLVYEQFFGPGTRLTVL.

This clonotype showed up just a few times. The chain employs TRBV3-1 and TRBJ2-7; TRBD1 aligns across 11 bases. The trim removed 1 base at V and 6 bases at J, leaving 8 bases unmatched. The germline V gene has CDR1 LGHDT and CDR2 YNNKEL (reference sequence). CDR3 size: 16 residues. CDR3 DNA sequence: TGTGCCAGCAGCCAAGCCCCCGGGACAGGGGGACTCGAGCAGTACTTC. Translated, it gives CASSQAPGTGGLEQYF.

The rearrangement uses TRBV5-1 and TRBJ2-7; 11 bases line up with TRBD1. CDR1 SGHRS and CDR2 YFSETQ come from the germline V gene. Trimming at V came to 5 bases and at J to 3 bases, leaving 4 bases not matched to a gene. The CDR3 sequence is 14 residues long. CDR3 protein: CASRVGTGGYEQYF. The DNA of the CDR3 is TGCGCCAGCAGAGTCGGGACAGGGGGCTACGAGCAGTACTTC.

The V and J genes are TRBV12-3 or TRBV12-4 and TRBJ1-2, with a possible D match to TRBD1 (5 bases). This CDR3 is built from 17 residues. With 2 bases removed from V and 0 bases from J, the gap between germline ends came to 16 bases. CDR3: CASSLLFPGTSNYGYTF. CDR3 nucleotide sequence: TGTGCCAGCAGTTTACTCTTTCCCGGGACCTCTAACTATGGCTACACCTTC.

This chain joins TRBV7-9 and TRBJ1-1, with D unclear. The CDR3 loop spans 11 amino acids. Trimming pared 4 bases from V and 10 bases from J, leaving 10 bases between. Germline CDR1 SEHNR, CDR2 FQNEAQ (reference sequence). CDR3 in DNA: TGTGCCAGCAGCTCCGAAAGACGAGCTTTCTTT. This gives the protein CASSSERRAFF.

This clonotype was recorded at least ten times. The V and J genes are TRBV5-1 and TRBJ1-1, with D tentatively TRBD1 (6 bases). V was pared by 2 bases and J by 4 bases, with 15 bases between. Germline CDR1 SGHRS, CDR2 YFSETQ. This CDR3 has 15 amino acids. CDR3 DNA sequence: TGCGCCAGCAGCTTCGGGGGGGCTCCGGGCACTGAAGCTTTCTTT. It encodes CASSFGGAPGTEAFF.

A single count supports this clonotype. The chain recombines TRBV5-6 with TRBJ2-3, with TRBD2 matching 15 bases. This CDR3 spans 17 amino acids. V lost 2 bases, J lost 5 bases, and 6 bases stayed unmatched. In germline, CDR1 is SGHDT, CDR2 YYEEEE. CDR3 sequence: CASSFGLAGGPRDTQYF. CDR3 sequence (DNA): TGTGCCAGCAGCTTTGGACTAGCGGGAGGGCCAAGAGATACGCAGTATTTT.

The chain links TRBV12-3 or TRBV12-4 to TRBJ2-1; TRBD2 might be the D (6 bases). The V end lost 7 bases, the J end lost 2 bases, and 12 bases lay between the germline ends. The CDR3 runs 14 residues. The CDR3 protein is CASIMAGPYNEQFF. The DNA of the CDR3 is TGTGCCAGCATAATGGCGGGACCCTACAATGAGCAGTTCTTC.

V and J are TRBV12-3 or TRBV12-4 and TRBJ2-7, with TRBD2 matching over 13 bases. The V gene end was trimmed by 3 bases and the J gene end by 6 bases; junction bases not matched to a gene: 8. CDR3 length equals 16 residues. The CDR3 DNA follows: TGTGCCAGCAGTTTGGGACTAGCGGGGACCATAGGCGAGCAGTACTTC. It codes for CASSLGLAGTIGEQYF.

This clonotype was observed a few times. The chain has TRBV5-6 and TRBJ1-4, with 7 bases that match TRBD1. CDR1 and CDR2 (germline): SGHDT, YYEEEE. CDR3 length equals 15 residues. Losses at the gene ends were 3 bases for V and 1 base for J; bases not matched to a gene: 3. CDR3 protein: CASSSYRGTNEKLFF. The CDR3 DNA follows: TGTGCCAGCAGCTCCTACAGGGGAACTAATGAAAAACTGTTTTTT.

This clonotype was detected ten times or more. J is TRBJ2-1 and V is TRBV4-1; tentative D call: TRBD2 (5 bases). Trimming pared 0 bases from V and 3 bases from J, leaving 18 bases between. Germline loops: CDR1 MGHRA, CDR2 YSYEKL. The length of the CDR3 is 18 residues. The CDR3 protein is CASSQEPPSGRIYNEQFF. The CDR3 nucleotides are TGCGCCAGCAGCCAAGAACCCCCCAGCGGTAGGATCTACAATGAGCAGTTCTTC.

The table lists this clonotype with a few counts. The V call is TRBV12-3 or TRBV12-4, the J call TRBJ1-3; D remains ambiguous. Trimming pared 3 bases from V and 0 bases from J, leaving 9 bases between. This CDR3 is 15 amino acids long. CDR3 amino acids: CASSFAGSSGNTIYF. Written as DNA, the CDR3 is TGTGCCAGCAGTTTTGCGGGGAGCTCTGGAAACACCATATATTTT.

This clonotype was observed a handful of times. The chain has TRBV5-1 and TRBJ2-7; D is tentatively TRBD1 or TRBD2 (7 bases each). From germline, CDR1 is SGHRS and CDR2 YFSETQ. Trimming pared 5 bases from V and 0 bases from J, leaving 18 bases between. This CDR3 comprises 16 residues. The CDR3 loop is CASSYTRGGSSYEQYF. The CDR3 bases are TGCGCCAGCAGTTATACCAGGGGGGGTAGCTCCTACGAGCAGTACTTC.

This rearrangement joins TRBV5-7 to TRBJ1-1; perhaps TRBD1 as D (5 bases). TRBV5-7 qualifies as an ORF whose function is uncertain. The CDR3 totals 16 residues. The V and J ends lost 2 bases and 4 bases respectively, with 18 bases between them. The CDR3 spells CASSFVASRGVTEAFF. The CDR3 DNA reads TGTGCCAGCAGCTTCGTGGCCTCCCGGGGGGTCACTGAAGCTTTCTTT.

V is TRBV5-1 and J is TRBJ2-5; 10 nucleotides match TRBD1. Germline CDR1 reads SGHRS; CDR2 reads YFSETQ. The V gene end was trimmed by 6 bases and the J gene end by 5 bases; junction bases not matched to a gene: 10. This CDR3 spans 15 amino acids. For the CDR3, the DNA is TGCGCCAGCACCCGGGACAGGGGAAGTGTCGAGACCCAGTACTTC. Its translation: CASTRDRGSVETQYF.

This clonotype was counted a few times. Here the CDR3 DNA reads TGTGCCATCCGCAGCACCGGGGAGCTGTTTTTT. It specifies CAIRSTGELFF. V is TRBV10-3 and J is TRBJ2-2; D gene unclear. The germline V gene encodes CDR1 ENHRY and CDR2 SYGVKD. The CDR3 contains 11 residues. V lost 8 bases and J 4 bases, leaving 5 bases between the germline ends.

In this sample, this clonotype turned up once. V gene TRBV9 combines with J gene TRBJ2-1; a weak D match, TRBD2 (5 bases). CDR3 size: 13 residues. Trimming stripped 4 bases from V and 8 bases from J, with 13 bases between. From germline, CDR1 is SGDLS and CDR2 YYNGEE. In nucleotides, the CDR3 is TGTGCCAGCAGCAGATATAGCGTGGATGAGCAGTTCTTC. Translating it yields CASSRYSVDEQFF.

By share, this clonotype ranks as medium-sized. The CDR3: CSAPKGLAGVTQYF. The CDR3 DNA reads as TGCAGTGCCCCAAAAGGACTAGCGGGGGTGACGCAGTATTTT. The chain has TRBV20-1 and TRBJ2-3; 13 positions match TRBD2. Per the germline V gene, CDR1 is DFQATT and CDR2 is SNEGSKA (reference sequence). The V and J ends lost 6 bases and 9 bases, in that order; junction bases with no gene match: 9. This CDR3 comprises 14 residues.

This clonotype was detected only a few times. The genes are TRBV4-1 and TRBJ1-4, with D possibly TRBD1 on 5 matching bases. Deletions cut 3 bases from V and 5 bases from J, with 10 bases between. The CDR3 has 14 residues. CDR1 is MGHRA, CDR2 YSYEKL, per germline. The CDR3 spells CASSQATVNEKLFF. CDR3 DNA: TGCGCCAGCAGCCAGGCGACAGTAAATGAAAAACTGTTTTTT.

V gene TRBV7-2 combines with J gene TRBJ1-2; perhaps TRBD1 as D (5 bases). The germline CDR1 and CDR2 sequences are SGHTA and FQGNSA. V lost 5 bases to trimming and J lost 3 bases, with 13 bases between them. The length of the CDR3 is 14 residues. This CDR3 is CASSGRGYDYGYTF. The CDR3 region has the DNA TGTGCCAGCAGCGGTCGGGGGTATGACTATGGCTACACCTTC. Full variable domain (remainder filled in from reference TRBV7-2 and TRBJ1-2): GAGVSQSPSNKVTEKGKDVELRCDPISGHTALYWYRQSLGQGLEFLIYFQGNSAPDKSGLPSDRFSAERTGGSVSTLTIQRTQQEDSAVYLCASSGRGYDYGYTFGSGTRLTVV.

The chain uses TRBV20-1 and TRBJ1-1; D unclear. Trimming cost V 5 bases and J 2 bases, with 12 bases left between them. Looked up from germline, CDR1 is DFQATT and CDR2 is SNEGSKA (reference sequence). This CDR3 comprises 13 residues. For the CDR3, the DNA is TGCAGTGCTCCTGTCGCAGAAAACACTGAAGCTTTCTTT. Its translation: CSAPVAENTEAFF.

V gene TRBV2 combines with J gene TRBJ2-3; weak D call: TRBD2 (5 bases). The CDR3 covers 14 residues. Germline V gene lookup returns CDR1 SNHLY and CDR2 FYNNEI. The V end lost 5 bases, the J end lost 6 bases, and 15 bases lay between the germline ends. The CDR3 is CASSKRLALDTQYF. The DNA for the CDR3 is TGTGCCAGCAGTAAGAGGCTAGCATTGGATACGCAGTATTTT.